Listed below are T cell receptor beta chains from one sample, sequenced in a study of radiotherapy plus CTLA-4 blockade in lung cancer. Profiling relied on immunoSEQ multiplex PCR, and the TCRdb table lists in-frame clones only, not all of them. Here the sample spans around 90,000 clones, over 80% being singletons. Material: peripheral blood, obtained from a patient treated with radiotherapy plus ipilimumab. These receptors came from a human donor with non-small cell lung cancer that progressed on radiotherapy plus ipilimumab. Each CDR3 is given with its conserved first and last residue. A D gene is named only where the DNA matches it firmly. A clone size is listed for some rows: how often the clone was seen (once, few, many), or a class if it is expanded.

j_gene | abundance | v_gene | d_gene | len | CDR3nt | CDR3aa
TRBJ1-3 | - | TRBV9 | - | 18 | TGTGCCAGCACCCGATATTTGGGTATGCGGGACTCTGGAAACACCATATATTTT | CASTRYLGMRDSGNTIYF
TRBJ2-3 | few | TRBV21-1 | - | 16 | TGTGCCAGCGATAAAGGGACAGGGGATGACACAGATACGCAGTATTTT | CASDKGTGDDTDTQYF
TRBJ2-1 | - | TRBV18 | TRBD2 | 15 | TGTGCCAGCTCACCACCTAGCGGGGGGCGCAATGAGCAGTTCTTC | CASSPPSGGRNEQFF
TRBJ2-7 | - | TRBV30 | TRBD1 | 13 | TGTGCCTGGACCAGGGACAGGGGCAGGGAGCAGTACTTC | CAWTRDRGREQYF
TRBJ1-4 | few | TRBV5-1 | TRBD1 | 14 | TGCGCCAGCAGCCTCGGGACAGGGGTTGAAAAACTGTTTTTT | CASSLGTGVEKLFF
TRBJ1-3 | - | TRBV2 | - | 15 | TGTGCCAGCAGTGAATTGTATATCTCTGGAAACACCATATATTTT | CASSELYISGNTIYF
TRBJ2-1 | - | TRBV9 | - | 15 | TGTGCCAGCAGCAAACGTCCAGGCGGCTACAATGAGCAGTTCTTC | CASSKRPGGYNEQFF
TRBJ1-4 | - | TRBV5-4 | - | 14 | TGTGCCAGCAGCCCCCCGGGGGGGCATGAAAAACTGTTTTTT | CASSPPGGHEKLFF
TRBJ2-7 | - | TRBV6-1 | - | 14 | TGTGCCAGCAGTGAGTCGGCAGTCTTCTACGAGCAGTACTTC | CASSESAVFYEQYF
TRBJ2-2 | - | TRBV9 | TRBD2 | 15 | TGTGCCAGCAGCGGACCGAAAGCGGGAACCGGGGAGCTGTTTTTT | CASSGPKAGTGELFF
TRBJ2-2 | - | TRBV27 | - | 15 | TGTGCCAGCAGTTCGGGACGGCGGCAAAGCGGGGAGCTGTTTTTT | CASSSGRRQSGELFF
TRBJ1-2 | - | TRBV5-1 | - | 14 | TGCGCCAGCAGCTTCGGGCTCCAGGGAGAAGGCTACACCTTC | CASSFGLQGEGYTF
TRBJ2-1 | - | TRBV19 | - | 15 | TGTGCCAGTAGTCCTGGGCAGGGTGGGGTCCATGAGCAGTTCTTC | CASSPGQGGVHEQFF
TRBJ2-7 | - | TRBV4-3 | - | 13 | TGCGCCAGCAGCCAAGGGAGATTCTACGAGCAGTACTTC | CASSQGRFYEQYF
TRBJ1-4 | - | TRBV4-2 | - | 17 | TGTGCCAGCAGCCTCCTAGGAGGACTCCCTCGGGCTGAAAAACTGTTTTTT | CASSLLGGLPRAEKLFF
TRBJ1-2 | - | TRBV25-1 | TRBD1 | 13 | TGTGCCAGCAGTAAGGGACAGGGGGCTGGCTACACCTTC | CASSKGQGAGYTF
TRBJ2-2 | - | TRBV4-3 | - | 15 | TGCGCCAGCAGCCAAGGCCGGGAATACACCGGGGAGCTGTTTTTT | CASSQGREYTGELFF
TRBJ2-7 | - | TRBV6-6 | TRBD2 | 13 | TGTGCCAGCAGGCCGGGGGGGGGCTACGAGCAGTACTTC | CASRPGGGYEQYF
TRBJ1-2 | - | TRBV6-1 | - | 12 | TGTGCCAGCAGTGAAGGGGGTCGGGGCTACACCTTC | CASSEGGRGYTF
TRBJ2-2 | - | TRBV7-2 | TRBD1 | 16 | TGTGCCAGCAGCCCCCGCGACAGGGAGATCACCGGGGAGCTGTTTTTT | CASSPRDREITGELFF
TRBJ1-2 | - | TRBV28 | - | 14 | TGTGCCAGCAGTCTGATACAGGAATCTCATGGCTACACCTTC | CASSLIQESHGYTF
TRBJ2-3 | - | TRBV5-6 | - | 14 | TGTGCCAGCAGCTCCCCCGACGAGCTGAATACGCAGTATTTT | CASSSPDELNTQYF
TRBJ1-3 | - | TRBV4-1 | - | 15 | TGCGCCAGCAGCCTAACGACAGGAGGAGGAAACACCATATATTTT | CASSLTTGGGNTIYF
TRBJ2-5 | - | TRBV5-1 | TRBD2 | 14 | TGCGCCAGCAGCCCCGGGACTAGCCTGGAGACCCAGTACTTC | CASSPGTSLETQYF
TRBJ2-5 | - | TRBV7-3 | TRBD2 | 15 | TGTGCCAGCAGTTGGACTAGCGGGGAAAAAGAGACCCAGTACTTC | CASSWTSGEKETQYF